This TCR beta chain was found in a study of blood T cell repertoires in COVID-19 (dated by TCRdb to about 2020). Looking at the study overall: Samples covering the acute and convalescent phases of COVID-19 were provided by collaborators in the United States, Italy and Spain. The material from the prospective study consisted of cDNA or gDNA derived from T cells, B-cell-depleted T cells, or PBMCs. The dataset comprised deeply sampled blood TCRbeta repertoires from subjects exposed to, actively infected with, or recovered from COVID-19. The repertoires were released in a freely available public database intended as a resource for research on the immune response to SARS-CoV-2. The samples were drawn from the first 160 participants of the ongoing ImmuneRACE study and from 1,254 subjects provided by 6 global collaborators. A de-identified subject ID, COVID-19 status, age in years and sex were almost always included in the sample metadata. Where available, HLA class I and class II types were taken from metadata supplied by the sample provider and were not determined by assay-based typing.

Participants in the prospective study were aged roughly 18 to 100 years, lived in over 20 United States geographic areas, and enrolled through a virtual design. In the prospective study, participants were assigned to cohorts based on the clinical history participants reported in a screening survey and a study questionnaire. Recovered participants in ImmuneRACE Cohort 3 were defined as having two consecutive negative NP/OP PCR tests, clearance from a healthcare professional, or resolution of symptoms. In the prospective study, mobile phlebotomists collected whole blood, serum and a nasopharyngeal or oropharyngeal swab from each participant. Participants in the prospective study had the option to provide additional blood draws and questionnaires over a roughly two-month period. Before DNA extraction, prospective study blood samples were shipped either frozen or at room temperature. A remark on this clone: No cognate antigen has been identified for it. Base qualities are not provided; no much larger clone lies one nucleotide away.

What the authors observed across the whole study: Clinical and demographic metadata were provided uncurated, with the amount varying by source and participant.

The CDR3 has 14 amino acids, counting the end cysteine and phenylalanine. Just the 42-base CDR3 DNA is kept, in frame starting at base 1. After removal of 5 bases from V and 2 bases from J, the junction retains 2 bases not matched to a gene. The germline V gene supplies CDR1 SGHTA and CDR2 FQGNSA. TCRbeta CDR3 regions were amplified from genomic DNA using the immunoSEQ Assay, a bias-controlled multiplex PCR. The original pipeline was this. The number of nucleated cells in each sample was estimated from the amplification of reference gene primers within the assay. Sequence reads were collapsed and filtered to measure the absolute abundance of every unique TCRbeta CDR3 rearrangement. For each sample, productive Simpson clonality was calculated by taking the square root of Simpson's diversity index across productive rearrangements. TCRdb re-hosts the immuneACCESS table, in-frame sequences only. Its copies lack some clones; in the studies checked, an unresolved V gene accounts for under half of them, and the cause for the rest is not known. That table is the source of V, J and clone size, and D and trimming were worked out from the DNA. For this sample the table gives about 46,000 clones, of which about 85% were detected only once. The ten largest clones take up under 4% of the sample.

The receptor comes from a woman in her 50s who had recovered from COVID-19. Sequencing was performed on PBMCs or T cells enriched from blood (not recorded which). The chain was built from TRBV7-2 and TRBJ1-5, and 8 junctional nucleotides match TRBD1. The CDR3 protein sequence reads: CASSRGQGNQPQHF. The bases read TGTGCCAGCAGCCGGGGACAGGGCAATCAGCCCCAGCATTTT.